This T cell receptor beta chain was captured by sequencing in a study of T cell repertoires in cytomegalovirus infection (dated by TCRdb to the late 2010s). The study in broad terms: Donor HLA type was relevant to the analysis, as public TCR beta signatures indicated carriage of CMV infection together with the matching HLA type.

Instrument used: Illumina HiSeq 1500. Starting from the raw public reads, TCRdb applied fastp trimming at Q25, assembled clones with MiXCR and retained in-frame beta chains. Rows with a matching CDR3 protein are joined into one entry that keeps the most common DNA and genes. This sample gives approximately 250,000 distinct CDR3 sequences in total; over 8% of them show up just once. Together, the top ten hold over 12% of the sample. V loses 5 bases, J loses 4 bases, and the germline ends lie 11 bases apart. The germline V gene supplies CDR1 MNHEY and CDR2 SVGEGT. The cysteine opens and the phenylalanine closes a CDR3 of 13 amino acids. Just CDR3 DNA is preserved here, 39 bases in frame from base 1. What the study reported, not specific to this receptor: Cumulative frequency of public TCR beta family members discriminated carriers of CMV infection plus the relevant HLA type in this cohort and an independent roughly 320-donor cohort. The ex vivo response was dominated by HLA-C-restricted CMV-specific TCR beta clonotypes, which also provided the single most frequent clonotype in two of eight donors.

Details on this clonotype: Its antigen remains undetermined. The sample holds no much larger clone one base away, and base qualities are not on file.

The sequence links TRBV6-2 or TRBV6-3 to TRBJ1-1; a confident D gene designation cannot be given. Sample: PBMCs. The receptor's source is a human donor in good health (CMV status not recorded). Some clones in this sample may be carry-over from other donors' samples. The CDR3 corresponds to CASSDGVFTEAFF. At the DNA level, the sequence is TGTGCCAGCAGTGACGGGGTATTCACTGAAGCTTTCTTT.